Presented here are 26 T cell receptor beta chains from one specimen sequenced in a study of monozygotic twins with inflammatory bowel disease. For each CDR3 protein, TCRdb gives one entry from its re-call of the 5' RACE reads, without DNA. Its table lists about 420,000 distinct CDR3 sequences. The sequencing input was blood. The source of these receptors is a human donor with ulcerative colitis or Crohn's disease, or a healthy co-twin of an affected twin (not recorded which).

The chain is built from TRBV7-2 and TRBJ2-1. Germline V lookup: CDR1 SGHTA, CDR2 FQGNSA. CDR3 length: 12 residues. This CDR3 is CASSLKAAEQFF.

V is TRBV20-1 and J is TRBJ1-6; checking the TCRdb D call of TRBD1 is not possible without DNA. The CDR3 has 14 amino acids. From germline, CDR1 is DFQATT and CDR2 SNEGSKA (reference sequence). This chain's CDR3 is CSATPGTGGSPLHF.

This CDR3 reads CSARLGLAAYEQYF. The chain has TRBV20-1 and TRBJ2-7; without DNA, the TCRdb call of TRBD2 cannot be checked. Germline loops: CDR1 DFQATT, CDR2 SNEGSKA (reference sequence). There are 14 residues in the CDR3.

The rearrangement uses TRBV29-1 and TRBJ2-1. CDR3 length equals 11 residues. CDR1 is SQVTM and CDR2 is ANQGSEA in the germline V gene. The CDR3 here is CSETELNEQFF.

The V gene is TRBV4-3, the J gene TRBJ2-7; the TRBD2 assignment by TCRdb is unverifiable without DNA. This CDR3 comprises 16 residues. The germline CDR1 and CDR2 sequences are LGHNA and YSLEER. CDR3 residues: CASSLSGLAGKYEQYF.

The rearrangement joins TRBV20-1 to TRBJ2-3. Germline values: CDR1 DFQATT, CDR2 SNEGSKA (reference sequence). The CDR3 has 14 amino acids. The CDR3 sequence: CSGREWGSTDTQYF.

V usage is TRBV20-1 and J usage is TRBJ1-2; the D gene TCRdb calls, TRBD1, cannot be checked with no DNA. There are 15 residues in the CDR3. The germline gives CDR1 DFQATT, CDR2 SNEGSKA (reference sequence). The CDR3 loop reads CSASSWGGPNYGYTF.

This chain joins TRBV30 and TRBJ2-5; TCRdb lists TRBD1, though no DNA is available to test this call. The CDR3 extends over 15 amino acids. Germline V gene lookup returns CDR1 GTSNPN and CDR2 SVGIG (reference sequence). CDR3 loop: CAWERQQGLKETQYF.

V usage is TRBV12-3 or TRBV12-4 and J usage is TRBJ2-5; TCRdb reports TRBD2, a call that lacks DNA to check it against. The CDR3 is made up of 14 amino acids. The CDR3 spells CASSSSSSFGTQYF.

The gene calls are TRBV28 and TRBJ2-3; the TCRdb D gene call, TRBD2, has no DNA to confirm it. The germline gives CDR1 MDHEN, CDR2 SYDVKM. The CDR3 totals 13 residues. The CDR3 here is CATLAGGADTQYF. Variable domain in full (rest from reference TRBV28 and TRBJ2-3): DVKVTQSSRYLVKRTGEKVFLECVQDMDHENMFWYRQDPGLGLRLIYFSYDVKMKEKGDIPEGYSVSREKKERFSLILESASTNQTSMYLCATLAGGADTQYFGPGTRLTVL.

The chain combines TRBV6-1 with TRBJ2-7; TCRdb's assignment of TRBD2 cannot be checked, as there is no DNA. The CDR3 has 14 amino acids. Germline CDR1 and CDR2: MNHNS and SASEGT. CDR3 loop: CASSGLASSYEQYF.

This chain links TRBV7-2 with TRBJ2-2. Germline V gene lookup returns CDR1 SGHTA and CDR2 FQGNSA. This CDR3 has 12 residues. The chain's CDR3 is CASSLLREELFF.

The gene calls are TRBV27 and TRBJ2-2; TCRdb outputs TRBD1, but without DNA this stays unchecked. The CDR3 runs 17 residues. CDR1 and CDR2 from the germline V gene are MNHEY and SMNVEV (reference sequence). The CDR3 protein is CASRSSNRGVNTGELFF.

The gene calls are TRBV5-1 and TRBJ2-2. Germline-derived CDR1 and CDR2 are SGHRS and YFSETQ. The length of the CDR3 is 14 residues. The CDR3 reads CASSLARTTGELFF.

The genes are TRBV7-9 and TRBJ1-1; TCRdb selects TRBD1, and the lack of DNA leaves this call unchecked. Germline loops: CDR1 SEHNR, CDR2 FQNEAQ (reference sequence). The CDR3 runs to 14 residues. The CDR3 is CASSSGQVNTEAFF.

This sequence joins TRBV27 and TRBJ1-2. Germline CDR1 and CDR2: MNHEY and SMNVEV (reference sequence). The CDR3 covers 17 residues. The CDR3 sequence is CASSLGPHPDSLEGYTF.

The V gene is TRBV20-1, the J gene TRBJ2-7; as DNA is missing, the TRBD1 call by TCRdb cannot be tested. The CDR3 has 15 residues. Germline CDR1 DFQATT, CDR2 SNEGSKA (reference sequence). The CDR3 protein is CSAQGLGQKSYEQYF.

The gene calls are TRBV27 and TRBJ1-5. The CDR3 is made up of 13 amino acids. CDR1 and CDR2 from the germline V gene are MNHEY and SMNVEV (reference sequence). CDR3 sequence: CASSRREDQPQHF.

The rearrangement joins TRBV18 to TRBJ1-3; the TCRdb D gene call, TRBD1, has no DNA to confirm it. The CDR3 is 16 amino acids. Germline loops: CDR1 KGHSH, CDR2 LQKENI. CDR3 in amino acids: CASSPTHSDRSNTIYF.

V is TRBV10-3 and J is TRBJ2-2; with no DNA, the TCRdb D assignment of TRBD2 cannot be verified. Germline V gene data show CDR1 as ENHRY and CDR2 as SYGVKD. CDR3 length: 17 amino acids. CDR3 region: CAINPGLAAQNTGELFF.

The CDR3 region is CASSPRTGDGYTF. The chain is built from TRBV11-2 and TRBJ1-2; TCRdb's D call, TRBD1, is unchecked because there is no DNA. Germline V gene lookup returns CDR1 SGHAT and CDR2 FQNNGV. CDR3 length: 13 amino acids.

The rearrangement uses TRBV19 and TRBJ1-2. The CDR3 runs to 14 residues. In germline, CDR1 is LNHDA, CDR2 SQIVND (reference sequence). The CDR3 protein is CASTTPAIPGGYTF.

This rearrangement joins TRBV20-1 to TRBJ2-7; the D gene TCRdb calls, TRBD2, cannot be checked with no DNA. Germline CDR1 DFQATT, CDR2 SNEGSKA (reference sequence). The CDR3 has 15 residues. This CDR3 is CSAREGLKGSYEQYF.

The chain joins TRBV2 to TRBJ2-7; the D gene TCRdb calls, TRBD1, cannot be checked with no DNA. Per germline, CDR1 SNHLY and CDR2 FYNNEI. The CDR3 is made up of 12 amino acids. The CDR3 loop reads CASGTDPYEQYF.

V is TRBV29-1 and J is TRBJ1-1; TCRdb outputs TRBD1, but without DNA this stays unchecked. Germline V CDR1 and CDR2: SQVTM, ANQGSEA. This CDR3 has 13 amino acids. This CDR3 is CSARAGQKSEAFF.

Here the CDR3 reads CASTKLRTSAETQYF. The chain recombines TRBV5-6 with TRBJ2-5. The CDR3 covers 15 residues. Germline values: CDR1 SGHDT, CDR2 YYEEEE.